Shown below are 24 T cell receptor beta chains from a single sample sequenced in a study of spatial heterogeneity in lung cancer. Described time point: sample taken at primary tumor resection. In each case, whole RNA from tumor, nontumor lung or frozen PBMC was sequenced unsorted. Via MiXCR, TCRdb re-called the 5' RACE reads, giving one row per CDR3 protein. Of about 2,000 distinct CDR3 sequences detected, about 11% appear once; the ten largest clones hold approximately 20%. Sequenced material: normal lung tissue next to the tumor, taken at surgery. The source of these receptors is a male donor with early-stage non-small cell lung cancer.

This clonotype was counted at least ten times. CDR3 sequence reads: CASSLAGALRGNTIYF. In DNA form, the CDR3 reads TGTGCCAGCAGCCTAGCCGGGGCCCTCCGGGGGAACACCATATATTTT. The gene calls are TRBV9 and TRBJ1-3; D may be TRBD1 (5 bases). The V gene's germline CDR1 is SGDLS and CDR2 YYNGEE. V lost 4 bases and J 7 bases, leaving 21 bases between the germline ends. The CDR3 totals 16 residues. The full variable domain, completed using reference TRBV9 and TRBJ1-3, is DSGVTQTPKHLITATGQRVTLRCSPRSGDLSVYWYQQSLDQGLQFLIQYYNGEERAKGNILERFSAQQFPDLHSELNLSSLELGDSALYFCASSLAGALRGNTIYFGEGSWLTVV.

This clonotype is deemed medium-sized. The rearrangement joins TRBV27 to TRBJ2-7; no clear D. Trimming left V 6 bases short and J 2 bases short, with 17 bases between. Looked up from germline, CDR1 is MNHEY and CDR2 is SMNVEV (reference sequence). The CDR3 totals 15 residues. CDR3 region: CASSPSSESTYEQYF. The DNA for the CDR3 is TGTGCCAGCAGCCCCTCGTCGGAAAGTACCTACGAGCAGTACTTC.

This clonotype is labeled medium-sized. The chain combines TRBV28 with TRBJ1-5; no clear D gene. Trimming pared 2 bases from V and 9 bases from J, leaving 11 bases between. CDR1 is MDHEN and CDR2 is SYDVKM in the germline V gene. This CDR3 region has 13 residues. The CDR3 loop is CASSLGPGRPQHF. The CDR3 nucleotides read TGTGCCAGCAGTTTAGGACCCGGGAGGCCCCAGCATTTT.

This clonotype was observed many times. The rearrangement joins TRBV7-2 to TRBJ2-7; D tentatively fits TRBD1 or TRBD2 (6 bases each). The CDR3 has 15 amino acids. CDR1 is SGHTA and CDR2 is FQGNSA in the germline V gene. Trimming stripped 3 bases from V and 4 bases from J, with 16 bases between. CDR3 sequence: CASSFVSGARYEQYF. The CDR3 DNA reads as TGTGCCAGCAGCTTCGTGTCGGGGGCGCGGTACGAGCAGTACTTC.

This clonotype was found many times. This chain uses TRBV20-1 with TRBJ2-1; D may be TRBD2 (5 bases). V was shortened by 1 base and J by 0 bases, with 7 bases between the two germline ends. Germline CDR1 DFQATT, CDR2 SNEGSKA (reference sequence). This CDR3 spans 14 amino acids. The CDR3 here is CSARVRDSYNEQFF. The CDR3 DNA reads as TGCAGTGCTAGAGTCCGGGACTCCTACAATGAGCAGTTCTTC.

Sample share makes this clonotype medium-sized. This chain links TRBV11-2 with TRBJ2-7; unclear D gene. The CDR3 has 15 amino acids. Looked up from germline, CDR1 is SGHAT and CDR2 is FQNNGV. Trimming took off 2 bases at V and 5 bases at J, with 16 bases between the two ends. CDR3 sequence reads: CASSLRLPKGNEQYF. CDR3 bases: TGTGCCAGCAGCTTAAGACTCCCGAAGGGTAACGAGCAGTACTTC.

This clonotype rates as medium-sized (0.01 to 0.1%). The V and J genes are TRBV24-1 and TRBJ2-7, with 12 bases fitting TRBD2. Germline V lookup: CDR1 KGHDR, CDR2 SFDVKD. V trimming: 1 base; J trimming: 5 bases; junction bases outside the gene matches: 11. CDR3 length: 18 residues. CDR3 nucleotide sequence: TGTGCCACCAGTGATTTCGGGGCTAGCGGGAGGGCCACCGACGAGCAGTACTTC. This encodes CATSDFGASGRATDEQYF.

This clonotype was seen only a few times. The genes are TRBV28 and TRBJ2-7; perhaps D is TRBD1 or TRBD2 (5 bases each). CDR1 is MDHEN and CDR2 is SYDVKM in the germline V gene. V lost 6 bases and J 2 bases, leaving 17 bases between the germline ends. CDR3 length equals 15 residues. The CDR3 region is CASRIGDLGPYEQYF. CDR3 DNA sequence: TGTGCCAGCAGGATTGGGGACCTGGGGCCCTACGAGCAGTACTTC. Full variable domain (outside the CDR3, taken from reference TRBV28 and TRBJ2-7): DVKVTQSSRYLVKRTGEKVFLECVQDMDHENMFWYRQDPGLGLRLIYFSYDVKMKEKGDIPEGYSVSREKKERFSLILESASTNQTSMYLCASRIGDLGPYEQYFGPGTRLTVT.

Sample share makes this clonotype medium-sized (0.01 to 0.1%). The rearrangement uses TRBV5-1 and TRBJ1-2; D remains unclear. The germline V gene has CDR1 SGHRS and CDR2 YFSETQ. V lost 0 bases and J 0 bases, leaving 9 bases between the germline ends. The length of the CDR3 is 15 residues. The CDR3 DNA reads as TGCGCCAGCAGCTTGGATGGAGGATCTAACTATGGCTACACCTTC. It specifies CASSLDGGSNYGYTF. Complete variable domain (other parts from reference TRBV5-1 and TRBJ1-2): KAGVTQTPRYLIKTRGQQVTLSCSPISGHRSVSWYQQTPGQGLQFLFEYFSETQRNKGNFPGRFSGRQFSNSRSEMNVSTLELGDSALYLCASSLDGGSNYGYTFGSGTRLTVV.

The table lists this clonotype with many counts. The rearrangement links TRBV11-2 to TRBJ2-7, with 9 bases fitting TRBD1. The CDR3 spans 16 residues. Trimming at V came to 1 base and at J to 3 bases, leaving 7 bases not matched to a gene. The germline gives CDR1 SGHAT, CDR2 FQNNGV. CDR3 protein: CASSLGTGGFHYEQYF. The CDR3 bases are TGTGCCAGCAGCTTAGGTACAGGGGGCTTCCACTACGAGCAGTACTTC.

Judged by abundance, this clonotype is large. The chain uses TRBV7-6 and TRBJ2-5, with D perhaps assigned TRBD1 or TRBD2 (5 bases each). V gave up 4 bases and J gave up 1 base, with 13 bases separating them. This CDR3 has 15 residues. CDR1 is SGHVS, CDR2 FNYEAQ, per germline. The CDR3 bases are TGTGCCAGCAGCTCCCCCGTGGGGACCCAAGAGACCCAGTACTTC. Translated: CASSSPVGTQETQYF.

By frequency in the sample, this clonotype is large. V and J are TRBV6-5 and TRBJ2-2, with no clear D. The CDR3 is 14 residues long. CDR1 is MNHEY and CDR2 is SVGAGI in the germline V gene. V gave up 3 bases and J gave up 4 bases, with 9 bases separating them. CDR3 bases: TGTGCCAGCAGTTATGGTGAAACCACCGGGGAGCTGTTTTTT. As protein: CASSYGETTGELFF.

This clonotype was seen more than once but under ten times. The chain is built from TRBV12-3 or TRBV12-4 and TRBJ2-2; TRBD2 matches 9 bases. This CDR3 is built from 16 residues. V trimming: 3 bases; J trimming: 1 base; junction bases outside the gene matches: 3. The CDR3 loop reads CASSLSSGKNTGELFF. The CDR3 coding sequence is TGTGCCAGCAGTTTGTCTAGCGGGAAGAACACCGGGGAGCTGTTTTTT.

A word on this clonotype: At one of its ends the junction is not consistent with the germline gene, which may arise from a read error. The J gene is TRBJ2-1, the V gene TRBV7-2; D is uncertain. Germline values: CDR1 SGHTA, CDR2 FQGNSA. This CDR3 contains 13 residues. The CDR3 nucleotides are TGTGCCAGCAGCTTAGGTCTTTACAGTGAGCAGTTCTTC. Its protein product is CASSLGLYSEQFF.

Judged by abundance, this clonotype is medium-sized (0.01 to 0.1%). V and J are TRBV6-2 or TRBV6-3 and TRBJ2-7; weak D call: TRBD1 (6 bases). Per the germline V gene, CDR1 is MNHEY and CDR2 is SVGEGT. The V gene lost 2 bases and the J gene lost 4 bases, with 18 bases spanning the gap. The CDR3 is 16 amino acids. For the CDR3, the DNA is TGTGCCAGCAGTTACGACTATTCCAGGGGTAGATACGAGCAGTACTTC. This sequence encodes CASSYDYSRGRYEQYF.

This clonotype is judged medium-sized. The rearrangement links TRBV5-1 to TRBJ2-5, with D perhaps TRBD1 (5 bases). Looked up from germline, CDR1 is SGHRS and CDR2 is YFSETQ. There are 15 residues in the CDR3. Deletions cut 0 bases from V and 5 bases from J, with 14 bases between. The CDR3 reads CASSLGGHSRETQYF. DNA of the CDR3: TGCGCCAGCAGCTTGGGTGGACACTCGAGGGAGACCCAGTACTTC.

This clonotype is medium-sized (0.01 to 0.1%) by share. The chain couples TRBV5-4 to TRBJ1-6; D might be TRBD1 (6 bases). V lost 1 base and J lost 8, with 10 bases in between. From germline, CDR1 is SGHNT and CDR2 YYREEE (reference sequence). CDR3 size: 14 residues. The CDR3 spells CASSLWGADSPLHF. As DNA, the CDR3 is TGTGCCAGCAGCTTGTGGGGGGCGGATTCACCCCTCCACTTT.

The chain couples TRBV7-8 to TRBJ2-2; unclear D gene. Trimming cost V 5 bases and J 1 base, with 11 bases left between them. The length of the CDR3 is 15 residues. CDR1 SGHVS and CDR2 FQNEAQ come from the germline V gene. The CDR3 DNA reads TGTGCCAGCAGCCCCGGTTGGGTGAACACCGGGGAGCTGTTTTTT. Translating gives CASSPGWVNTGELFF.

This clonotype qualifies as large. The V call is TRBV3-1, the J call TRBJ1-5; D call uncertain. V lost 8 bases and J lost 1, with 9 bases in between. The CDR3 loop spans 13 amino acids. Germline V gene lookup returns CDR1 LGHDT and CDR2 YNNKEL (reference sequence). CDR3: CASALSSNQPQHF. DNA of the CDR3: TGTGCCAGCGCCCTAAGCAGCAATCAGCCCCAGCATTTT. Supplemented by reference TRBV3-1 and TRBJ1-5, the full variable domain reads DTAVSQTPKYLVTQMGNDKSIKCEQNLGHDTMYWYKQDSKKFLKIMFSYNNKELIINETVPNRFSPKSPDKAHLNLHINSLELGDSAVYFCASALSSNQPQHFGDGTRLSIL.

This clonotype was observed at least ten times. This chain links TRBV20-1 with TRBJ1-5; unclear D gene. There are 14 residues in the CDR3. Trimming removed 0 bases from V and 5 bases from J, with 11 bases in between. CDR1 and CDR2 from the germline V gene are DFQATT and SNEGSKA (reference sequence). Here the CDR3 DNA reads TGCAGTGCTAGAGATCCGCAGGCTCATCAGCCCCAGCATTTT. It is translated as CSARDPQAHQPQHF.

This clonotype is labeled medium-sized. The rearrangement uses TRBV28 and TRBJ2-7; TRBD2 aligns across 12 bases. Germline assignment: CDR1 MDHEN and CDR2 SYDVKM. Germline trimming cut 5 bases from V and 5 bases from J; bases unmatched to any gene: 4. CDR3 size: 14 residues. The CDR3 region is CASSVTSGRHEQYF. CDR3 sequence (DNA): TGTGCCAGCAGTGTGACTAGCGGGAGACACGAGCAGTACTTC.

This clonotype is judged medium-sized (0.01 to 0.1%). DNA for the CDR3: TGCAGTGCCAGCGGAGCTCACAATGAGCAGTTCTTC. Its translation is CSASGAHNEQFF. The chain employs TRBV20-1 and TRBJ2-1; maybe TRBD2 (5 bases). The CDR3 extends over 12 amino acids. Per the germline V gene, CDR1 is DFQATT and CDR2 is SNEGSKA (reference sequence). Trimming removed 6 bases at V and 5 bases at J, with 11 bases between.

The chain combines TRBV6-5 with TRBJ2-7; 11 bases are a match to TRBD2. The CDR3 runs to 15 residues. With 2 bases clipped from V and 3 bases from J, the junction kept 3 bases outside the gene matches. Germline V gives CDR1 MNHEY, CDR2 SVGAGI. CDR3 coding DNA: TGTGCCAGCAGTTACAGTCTAGCGGGAGGCTACGAGCAGTACTTC. Its protein product is CASSYSLAGGYEQYF.

By share of the sample, this clonotype is medium-sized. This chain joins TRBV20-1 and TRBJ2-7; possible D gene TRBD2, 5 bases. Germline V gene sequence: CDR1 DFQATT, CDR2 SNEGSKA (reference sequence). Trimming pared 1 base from V and 0 bases from J, leaving 19 bases between. This CDR3 is built from 17 residues. Here the CDR3 DNA reads TGCAGTGCTAGAGGAGAAGGTCGGAGGACTCTCTCCTACGAGCAGTACTTC. Amino acids: CSARGEGRRTLSYEQYF.